This T cell receptor (beta chain) derives from a study of PD-1 blockade in classical Hodgkin lymphoma. Study at large: With a 2-week interval, patients received intravenous nivolumab at 3 mg/kg.

TCRdb keeps only in-frame clones here, not all; method: immunoSEQ multiplex PCR. The data contain 24,000 or so clones, just under 80% of them singletons. In every patient, relapse followed autologous stem cell transplantation, while exposure to brentuximab vedotin differed. This CDR3 comprises 12 residues. The germline CDR1 and CDR2 sequences are SGHDT and YYEEEE. V gave up 2 bases and J gave up 5 bases, with 7 bases separating them. The chain carries TRBV5-6 and TRBJ1-1; D ambiguous. This TCR came from a human donor with classical Hodgkin lymphoma. The material sequenced was peripheral blood mononuclear cells (PBMCs), taken before the second cycle of nivolumab. CDR3 protein: CASSFGPTEAFF. The CDR3 bases are TGTGCCAGCAGCTTCGGGCCTACTGAAGCTTTCTTT.